The 2 T cell receptor beta chains in this list originate from one sample, sequenced in a study of technical replicates of blood from a handful of donors. Sequencing used immunoSEQ multiplex PCR; TCRdb keeps in-frame clones, though not all of them. The table lists 85,000 to 100,000 clones, more than 90% of them singletons. The sequencing input was T cells isolated from PBMCs. Every receptor here comes from a human donor in good health.

This clone has just one count. The genes are TRBV4-1 and TRBJ2-7; 8 bases fit TRBD1. The CDR3 is 15 residues long. Per germline, CDR1 MGHRA and CDR2 YSYEKL. The junction had 4 bases not matched to a gene; V was cut back by 0 bases and J by 3 bases. The CDR3 DNA is TGCGCCAGCAGCCAAGAGACAGGGGAAGGCTACGAGCAGTACTTC. Translation gives CASSQETGEGYEQYF.

The chain is built from TRBV18 and TRBJ2-3; 7 bases are a match to TRBD1. Trimming took 5 bases from V and 0 from J; bases not matched to a gene: 5. Germline CDR1 is KGHSH and CDR2 is LQKENI. The CDR3 is 15 residues long. CDR3 DNA sequence: TGTGCCAGCTCAGTCGGGACAGCTAGCACAGATACGCAGTATTTT. Its protein product is CASSVGTASTDTQYF.